This paragraph reports one T cell receptor (beta chain). Its matching antigen is unknown. This sample stems from a study of T cell responses to AZD1222 COVID-19 vaccine. Findings and limits, study-wide: Repertoire sampling happened only post peak T cell response. Most donors were white British and more were female, and clonal diversity was possibly underestimated.

Method: immunoSEQ multiplex PCR; TCRdb's copy keeps in-frame clones and lacks some. Among about 110,000 clones listed, more than 80% were seen once. The CDR3 extends over 16 amino acids. With 4 bases removed from V and 4 bases from J, the gap between germline ends came to 19 bases. Germline values: CDR1 LNHDA, CDR2 SQIVND (reference sequence). The sequence was obtained from an adult in good health. Sequenced material: peripheral blood, taken on day 0 of AZD1222 vaccination. This sequence joins TRBV19 and TRBJ1-2; D is perhaps TRBD1 (6 bases). In DNA, the CDR3 is TGTGCCAGTAGTACTCCCGGACAGCTTGGGGCCTATGGCTACACCTTC. Translation: CASSTPGQLGAYGYTF.